This T cell receptor beta chain was identified in a study of blood T cells in healthy people across ages. Broader study findings: The recorded TCR beta diversity per million T cells decreased in a roughly linear manner with age. A greater number of naive CD4+ cells and higher diversity distinguished long-lived donors from aged donors.

Germline V gives CDR1 SGHVS, CDR2 FNYEAQ. Germline trimming cut 4 bases from V and 6 bases from J; bases unmatched to any gene: 11. CDR3 length: 16 residues. Healthy Russian Caucasian donors spanned ages about 6 to 100 years. With respect to this clonotype: The antigen is unknown.

Together with a sample-barcoded 5' primer, a J-beta primer mix was included in a second PCR lasting 7 to 11 cycles. A template-switch adaptor that had 12 random nucleotides put a tag on each cDNA molecule. One entry per CDR3 protein results from TCRdb running MiXCR on the 5' RACE reads. The sample records 1.5 million to 2 million distinct CDR3 sequences, roughly 28% being singletons. The rearrangement joins TRBV7-6 to TRBJ2-3, with 9 bases that match TRBD2. The source material was blood. The receptor's source is a woman in her 30s in good health. The CDR3 DNA sequence: TGTGCCAGCAGCTCTAGTGCTAGCGGGGAGGGCGATACGCAGTATTTT. Protein product: CASSSSASGEGDTQYF.